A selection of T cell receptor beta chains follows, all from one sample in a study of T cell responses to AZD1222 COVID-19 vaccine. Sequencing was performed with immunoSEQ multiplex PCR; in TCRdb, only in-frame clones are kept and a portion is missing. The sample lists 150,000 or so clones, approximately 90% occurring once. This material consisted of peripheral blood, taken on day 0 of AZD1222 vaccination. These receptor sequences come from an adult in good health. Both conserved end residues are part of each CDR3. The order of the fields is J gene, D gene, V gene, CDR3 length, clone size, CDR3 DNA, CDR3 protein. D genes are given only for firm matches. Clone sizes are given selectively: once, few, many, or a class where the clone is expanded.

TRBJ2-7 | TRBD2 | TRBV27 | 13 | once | TGTGCCAGCAGAACGGGGGGGGGTTACGAGCAGTACTTC | CASRTGGGYEQYF
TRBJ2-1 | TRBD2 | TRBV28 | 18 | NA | TGTGCCAGCAGCCCAAGGACTAGCGAGATCTACTTGTACAATGAGCAGTTCTTC | CASSPRTSEIYLYNEQFF
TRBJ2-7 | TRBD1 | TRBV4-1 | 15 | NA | TGCGCCAGCAGCCAGGAGAGGGACAGGGGAGGCGAGCAGTACTTC | CASSQERDRGGEQYF
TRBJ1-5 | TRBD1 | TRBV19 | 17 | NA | TGTGCCAGTACCGACAGGGGGCCAGTTTATAGCAATCAGCCCCAGCATTTT | CASTDRGPVYSNQPQHF
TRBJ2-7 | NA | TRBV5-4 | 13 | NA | TGTGCCAGCAGCGACGCTTGGGAGCCCGAGCAGTACTTC | CASSDAWEPEQYF
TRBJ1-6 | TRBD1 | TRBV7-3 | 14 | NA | TGTGCCAGCAGCTCGGGACAGCCAAATTCACCCCTCCACTTT | CASSSGQPNSPLHF
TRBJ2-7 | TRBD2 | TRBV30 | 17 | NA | TGTGCCTGGAGTGTACCGGGAACTAGCGGGAGGGCTCGCGAGCAGTACTTC | CAWSVPGTSGRAREQYF
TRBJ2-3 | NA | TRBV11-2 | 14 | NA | TGTGCCAGCAGCTTACTAGTAGCGGCAGATACGCAGTATTTT | CASSLLVAADTQYF
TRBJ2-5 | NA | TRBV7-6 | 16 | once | TGTGCCAGCAGCCCGGCGACTAGTAGAGTAAAAGAGACCCAGTACTTC | CASSPATSRVKETQYF
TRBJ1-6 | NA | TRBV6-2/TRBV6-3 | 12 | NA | TGTGCCAGCAGTTCCACATATTCACCCCTCCACTTT | CASSSTYSPLHF
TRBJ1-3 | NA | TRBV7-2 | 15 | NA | TGTGCCAGCAGCTTAGAGGGGGTCTCTGGAAACACCATATATTTT | CASSLEGVSGNTIYF
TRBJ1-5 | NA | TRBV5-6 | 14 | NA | TGTGCCAGCAGCCGTGGGGGCTACAATCAGCCCCAGCATTTT | CASSRGGYNQPQHF
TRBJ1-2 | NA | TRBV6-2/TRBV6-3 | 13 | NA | TGTGCCAGCAGTTACGCGAGGGACTATGGCTACACCTTC | CASSYARDYGYTF
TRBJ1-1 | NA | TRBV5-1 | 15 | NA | TGCGCCAGCAGCTTAATGAGTCAGCAGAACACTGAAGCTTTCTTT | CASSLMSQQNTEAFF
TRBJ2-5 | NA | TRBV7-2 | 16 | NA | TGTGCCAGCAGCTTATTCGGCCCAGAACTACAAGAGACCCAGTACTTC | CASSLFGPELQETQYF
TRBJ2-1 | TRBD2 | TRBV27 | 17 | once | TGTGCCAGCACCTTTAGCGGGAGGTCTTTTACCTACAATGAGCAGTTCTTC | CASTFSGRSFTYNEQFF
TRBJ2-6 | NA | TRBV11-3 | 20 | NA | TGTGCCAGCAGCTTAGATCAGGTCAGGGCCCCAACGACGGGGGCCAACGTCCTGACTTTC | CASSLDQVRAPTTGANVLTF
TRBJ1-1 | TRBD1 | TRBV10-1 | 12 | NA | TGCGCCCAGGGGGGGGCAGGGACTGAAGCTTTCTTT | CAQGGAGTEAFF
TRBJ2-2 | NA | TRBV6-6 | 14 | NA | TGTGCCAGCAGAGGGGGGCGCGACACCGGGGAGCTGTTTTTT | CASRGGRDTGELFF
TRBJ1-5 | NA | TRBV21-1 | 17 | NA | TGTGCCAGCAGCAGCCCGGACGGGACAGGGTCGGATCAGCCCCAGCATTTT | CASSSPDGTGSDQPQHF
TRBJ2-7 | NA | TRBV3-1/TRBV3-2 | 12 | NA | TGTGCCAGCAGCCATCAGGGCCGCGAGCAGTACTTC | CASSHQGREQYF
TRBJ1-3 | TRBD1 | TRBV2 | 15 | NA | TGTGCCAGCAGTCCGGGACAGGGGGCCGGAAACACCATATATTTT | CASSPGQGAGNTIYF
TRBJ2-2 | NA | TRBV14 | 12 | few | TGTGCCAGCAGCCCTTTCACCGGGGAGCTGTTTTTT | CASSPFTGELFF
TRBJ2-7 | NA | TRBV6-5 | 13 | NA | TGTGCCAGCACCGGGGGCCCCTCCTACGAGCAGTACTTC | CASTGGPSYEQYF
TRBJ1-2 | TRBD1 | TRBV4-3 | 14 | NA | TGCGCCAGCAGCCACGACAGGGGAGCCTATGGCTACACCTTC | CASSHDRGAYGYTF
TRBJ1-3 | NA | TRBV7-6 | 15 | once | TGTGCCAGCAGCCAAAACAGGGCCTCTGGAAACACCATATATTTT | CASSQNRASGNTIYF
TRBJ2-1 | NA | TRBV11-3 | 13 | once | TGTGCCAGCAGCTTAGGTCCCGGCAATGAGCAGTTCTTC | CASSLGPGNEQFF
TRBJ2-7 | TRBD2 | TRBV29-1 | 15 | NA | TGCAGCGTTGAATGGGATAGCGGGAGCTCCTACGAGCAGTACTTC | CSVEWDSGSSYEQYF
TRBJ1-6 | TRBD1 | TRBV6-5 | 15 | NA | TGTGCCAGCAGTTACTCGAGGGACAGAGCTTCACCCCTCCACTTT | CASSYSRDRASPLHF
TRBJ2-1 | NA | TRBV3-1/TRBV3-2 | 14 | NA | TGTGCCAGCCGGGACGGGATGGGCTACAATGAGCAGTTCTTC | CASRDGMGYNEQFF
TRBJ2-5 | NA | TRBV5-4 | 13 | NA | TGTGCCAGCAGCTTGCCGGAGAAAGAGACCCAGTACTTC | CASSLPEKETQYF
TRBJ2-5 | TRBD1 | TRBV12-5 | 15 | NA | TGTGCTAGTGGTTTGAGGGGGACAGGGAAAGAGACCCAGTACTTC | CASGLRGTGKETQYF
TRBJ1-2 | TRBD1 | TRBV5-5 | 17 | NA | TGTGCCAGCAGCCCCAACTACGGACAGGGAGACGGCTATGGCTACACCTTC | CASSPNYGQGDGYGYTF
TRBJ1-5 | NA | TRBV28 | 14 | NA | TGTGCCAGCAGTTCCTTATCAGGGGTTCAGCCCCAGCATTTT | CASSSLSGVQPQHF
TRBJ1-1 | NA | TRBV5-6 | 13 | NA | TGTGCCAGCAGCCCCGGAGAGGGGTTGAGGACTTTCTTT | CASSPGEGLRTFF
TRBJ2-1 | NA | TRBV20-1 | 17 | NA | TGCAGTGCTAGTGGAGGTAGTAGCCGGAGCTCCTACAATGAGCAGTTCTTC | CSASGGSSRSSYNEQFF
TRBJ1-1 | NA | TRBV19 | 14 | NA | TGTGCCAGTACCCTAGGGCGGATGGACACTGAAGCTTTCTTT | CASTLGRMDTEAFF
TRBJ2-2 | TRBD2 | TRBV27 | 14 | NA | TGTGCCAGCCGGAGCGGGAGTAGAGCCGGGGAGCTGTTTTTT | CASRSGSRAGELFF
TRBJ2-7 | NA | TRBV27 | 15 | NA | TGTGCCAGCAAGACAGGGACTCAATACACCTACGAGCAGTACTTC | CASKTGTQYTYEQYF
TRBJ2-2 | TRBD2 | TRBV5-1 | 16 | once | TGCGCCAGCAGCTTCCTAGCGGGGCATAACACCGGGGAGCTGTTTTTT | CASSFLAGHNTGELFF
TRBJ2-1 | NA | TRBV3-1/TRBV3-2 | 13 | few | TGTGCCAGCAGCCAAGAAGGTCCCGATGAGCAGTTCTTC | CASSQEGPDEQFF
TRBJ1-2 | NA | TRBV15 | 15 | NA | TGTGCCACCAGCAGAGAACAGGCGTATAACTATGGCTACACCTTC | CATSREQAYNYGYTF
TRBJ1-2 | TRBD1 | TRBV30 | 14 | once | TGTGCCTGGACCACGGACAGGGGGGACTATGGCTACACCTTC | CAWTTDRGDYGYTF
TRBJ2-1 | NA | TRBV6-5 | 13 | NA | TGTGCCAGCGGAGAGGGGTTCTACAATGAGCAGTTCTTC | CASGEGFYNEQFF
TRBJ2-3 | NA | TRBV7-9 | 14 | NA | TGTGCCAGCAGCTTAGGGGAAGGGGCAGATACGCAGTATTTT | CASSLGEGADTQYF
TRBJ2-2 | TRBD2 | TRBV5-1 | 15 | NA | TGCGCCAGCAGCTTGGGACTAGCGAGTACCGGGGAGCTGTTTTTT | CASSLGLASTGELFF
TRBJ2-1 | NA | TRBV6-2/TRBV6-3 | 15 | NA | TGTGCCAGCAGTTCCCGAGGCGTTTCGCTAACCCTGCGGTTCTTC | CASSSRGVSLTLRFF
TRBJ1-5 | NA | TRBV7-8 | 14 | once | TGTGCCAGCAGCCTGGATTATAGCAATCAGCCCCAGCATTTT | CASSLDYSNQPQHF
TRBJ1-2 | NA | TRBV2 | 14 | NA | TGTGCCAGCAGTGTGGCGGTTTTTTCCTATGGCTACACCTTC | CASSVAVFSYGYTF
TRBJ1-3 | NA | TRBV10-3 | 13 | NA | TGTGCCATCAGTGGACAGACCGGAAACACCATATATTTT | CAISGQTGNTIYF
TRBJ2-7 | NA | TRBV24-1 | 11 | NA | TGTGCCACCAGTAGGGGCTACGAGCAGTACTTC | CATSRGYEQYF